These T cell receptor beta chains were read from a single sample in a study of cytomegalovirus exposure and HLA in healthy donors. Clones were sequenced by immunoSEQ multiplex PCR, and TCRdb holds only the in-frame ones, with some missing. The table records approximately 70,000 clones, 85% to 95% of them present only once. Sequencing was done on a sample of PBMCs. The receptors here all came from a young woman in good health and CMV-seropositive. The CDR3 runs from the conserved cysteine through the conserved F or W. The order of the fields is V gene, clone size, D gene, J gene, CDR3 DNA, CDR3 protein. The D gene is left open where the match is weak. Only part of the rows carry a size: once, few, many, or a class if the clone is expanded.

>TRBV11-2|medium-sized|-|TRBJ1-1
TGTGCCAGCACCCTCGGGGGAATGAGAACTGAAGCTTTCTTT
CASTLGGMRTEAFF
>TRBV6-1|-|-|TRBJ1-3
TGTGCCGGGAGTCGAGGGGCGGGAGGAAACACCATATATTTT
CAGSRGAGGNTIYF
>TRBV7-2|-|-|TRBJ1-2
TGTGCCAGCAGCATACAGCCGCTTACTAACTATGGCTACACCTTC
CASSIQPLTNYGYTF
>TRBV4-1|once|TRBD2|TRBJ2-5
TGCGCCAGCAGCCGGACCCTAGCGGGGAAGGGGGAGACCCAGTACTTC
CASSRTLAGKGETQYF
>TRBV5-4|-|TRBD1|TRBJ1-2
TGTGCCAGCAGCTTCGGGACAGCCTACTATGGCTACACCTTC
CASSFGTAYYGYTF
>TRBV11-2|-|-|TRBJ1-1
TGTGCCAGCAGCTTGGGGCTGAACACTGAAGCTTTCTTT
CASSLGLNTEAFF
>TRBV11-2|-|TRBD2|TRBJ2-3
TGTGCCAGCAGCTTGGGACTAGAGATTGATACGCAGTATTTT
CASSLGLEIDTQYF
>TRBV28|-|TRBD1|TRBJ1-4
TGTGCCAGCAGTTCCCCGACAGGGTTAAGTGAAAAACTGTTTTTT
CASSSPTGLSEKLFF
>TRBV6-5|-|TRBD2|TRBJ2-4
TGTGCCAGCCATCAGAAGGCGGGGGGGCAAAACATTCAGTACTTC
CASHQKAGGQNIQYF
>TRBV2|-|-|TRBJ1-1
TGTGCCACCGCGATGGGGGGTAGCGGTGAAGCTTTCTTT
CATAMGGSGEAFF
>TRBV27|-|-|TRBJ1-2
TGTGCCAGCAGGTCGTCAGTAAAGGACTCTGGCTACACCTTC
CASRSSVKDSGYTF
>TRBV5-8|-|TRBD2|TRBJ2-1
TGTGCCAGCAGCTTGGGGACTAGCGGGTACAATGAGCAGTTCTTC
CASSLGTSGYNEQFF
>TRBV5-1|-|-|TRBJ1-4
TGCGCCAGCAGTCTTAGGGGGTTCTCCCATAATGAAAAACTGTTTTTT
CASSLRGFSHNEKLFF
>TRBV29-1|once|-|TRBJ2-3
TGCAGCGAACAATCCCCGGCAGGGCTTGTCGGAGATACGCAGTATTTT
CSEQSPAGLVGDTQYF
>TRBV10-2|-|-|TRBJ1-1
TGCGCCAGCAGTGATTGGACAGATACCACTGAAGCTTTCTTT
CASSDWTDTTEAFF
>TRBV4-2|-|-|TRBJ2-2
TGTGCCAGCAGCCCCTATGCCGGGGAGCTGTTTTTT
CASSPYAGELFF
>TRBV11-2|-|TRBD2|TRBJ2-1
TGTGCCAGCAGCCCGTGGGGGGGGGCACTAGCGGGAATCAATGAGCAGTTCTTC
CASSPWGGALAGINEQFF
>TRBV5-1|-|-|TRBJ2-3
TGCGCCAGCAGCTTGGGGTCAGTCTCTCCGGATACGCAGTATTTT
CASSLGSVSPDTQYF
>TRBV27|once|-|TRBJ1-4
TGTGCCAGCAGTTTACGGACAGTGGGGACGGAACTGTTTTTT
CASSLRTVGTELFF
>TRBV6-1|-|-|TRBJ1-1
TGTGCCAGCAGTAGTACCAGGGTAGGGGACACTGAAGCTTTCTTT
CASSSTRVGDTEAFF
>TRBV9|once|TRBD2|TRBJ2-1
TGTGCCAGCAGCGCAATCGCGGGAGCCTACAATGAGCAGTTCTTC
CASSAIAGAYNEQFF
>TRBV18|-|TRBD2|TRBJ2-1
TGTGCCAGCTCACCCACTGGACTAGTCGACGGTGAGCAGTTCTTC
CASSPTGLVDGEQFF
>TRBV27|-|-|TRBJ1-1
TGTGCCAGCAGTTTATGGCCCAAGAACACTGAAGCTTTCTTT
CASSLWPKNTEAFF
>TRBV27|once|TRBD2|TRBJ2-1
TGTGCCAGCAGTTTTCTCACTCCGGGACTAGCGGGAGGTATCTTCTACAATGAGCAGTTCTTC
CASSFLTPGLAGGIFYNEQFF
>TRBV15|few|TRBD2|TRBJ2-1
TGTGCCACCAGCGGAACTAGCGGAGCCTACAATGAGCAGTTCTTC
CATSGTSGAYNEQFF
>TRBV4-2|-|-|TRBJ2-3
TGTGCCAGCAGCCAGGAAGCCGGGAGCCATCCAGATACGCAGTATTTT
CASSQEAGSHPDTQYF
>TRBV29-1|once|-|TRBJ1-5
TGCAGCGTTGTGGGCAGGGATAGCAATCAGCCCCAGCATTTT
CSVVGRDSNQPQHF
>TRBV27|-|TRBD1|TRBJ1-2
TGTGCCAGCAGTCCCCTGGGACAGGGGGCTAACTATGGCTACACCTTC
CASSPLGQGANYGYTF
>TRBV7-9|-|-|TRBJ2-1
TGTGCCAGCAGCTTTGGGCCGGAGCAGTTCTTC
CASSFGPEQFF
>TRBV4-1|-|-|TRBJ1-2
TGCGCCAGCAGCCAAGTCGACGGGAACTATGGCTACACCTTC
CASSQVDGNYGYTF
>TRBV9|-|TRBD1|TRBJ1-4
TGTGCCAGCAGCGTTGGGACAGGGGGCGTGGGTGAAAAACTGTTTTTT
CASSVGTGGVGEKLFF
>TRBV4-3|-|TRBD1|TRBJ1-3
TGCGCCAGCAGTGCTACCACAGGGGTCTCTGGAAACACCATATATTTT
CASSATTGVSGNTIYF
>TRBV14|-|-|TRBJ2-1
TGTGCCAGCAGCCAAGTGACAAGATACAATGAGCAGTTCTTC
CASSQVTRYNEQFF
>TRBV6-7|few|TRBD1|TRBJ1-2
TGTGCCAGCAGTTGGGACAGTAACTATGGCTACACCTTC
CASSWDSNYGYTF
>TRBV6-5|-|TRBD1|TRBJ2-7
TGTGCCAGCAGACCGGACAGGGGACTATCCTACGAGCAGTACTTC
CASRPDRGLSYEQYF
>TRBV7-9|-|TRBD1|TRBJ1-4
TGTGCCAGCAGCGCCCAGACAGGGCGGGCGGAAAAACTGTTTTTT
CASSAQTGRAEKLFF
>TRBV9|-|TRBD1|TRBJ1-2
TGTGCCAGCAGCATCGGACAGGAAGGTGGCTACACCTTC
CASSIGQEGGYTF
>TRBV15|-|-|TRBJ2-3
TGTGCCACCAGCAGAGGAACTAGGATAGATACGCAGTATTTT
CATSRGTRIDTQYF
>TRBV27|-|-|TRBJ2-5
TGTGCCAGCAGTCTCGACTACCAAGAGACCCAGTACTTC
CASSLDYQETQYF
>TRBV28|-|-|TRBJ2-2
TGTGCCAGCAGTTTTCTTGACACCGGGGAGCTGTTTTTT
CASSFLDTGELFF